This T cell receptor beta chain emerged from a study of regulatory T cells in long-lasting Graves disease. The overall study: For a period under 3 months, newly diagnosed Graves' patients had taken antithyroid drugs. Notes on the study in general: A greater number of public clonotypes (more than 2,500) was shared by persistent patients than by new patients (approximately 910).

Time point defined: newly diagnosed GD, antithyroid drugs for less than 3 months. PBMCs provided the RNA from which the TCR library was made. V lost 9 bases to trimming and J lost 5 bases; unmatched junction nucleotides: 9. Germline V CDR1 and CDR2: MDHEN, SYDVKM. The CDR3 covers 13 residues. Researchers made TCR beta libraries by using iRepertoire HTBI primers and running Arm-PCR on CDR3 regions. TCRdb itself ran the multiplex PCR reads through MiXCR, one entry per CDR3 protein. Among about 560,000 distinct CDR3 sequences, approximately 16% were seen once, and the ten largest hold 12%. There are many counts of this clonotype. Antigen specificity is unknown. The same data also contributed to another study, on T cells in Graves' hyperthyroidism and ophthalmopathy. That investigation notes: Blood also carried most thyroid clonotypes expanded above 0.001.

Specimen: peripheral blood mononuclear cells (PBMCs), collected at new diagnosis, from a patient treated with antithyroid drugs. The source is a man aged 18 to 35 with Graves disease. The J gene is TRBJ2-7, the V gene TRBV28, with 8 nucleotides matching TRBD2. For the CDR3, the DNA is TGTGCCAGTCGGGAGGGAGGGCTCCACGAGCAGTACTTC. This encodes CASREGGLHEQYF.